The 26 T cell receptor beta chains below were found in one sample sequenced in a study of response to subunit inactivated influenza vaccine. MiXCR was run by TCRdb on the RT-PCR reads, yielding one entry per CDR3 protein. The table lists more than 200,000 distinct CDR3 sequences, roughly an eighth of them singletons. Sequences were derived from non-naive T cells sorted from PBMCs, sampled around 15 days before vaccination. These receptors all come from a man aged 45 to 65 who received an inactivated influenza vaccine.

V gene TRBV7-2 combines with J gene TRBJ2-5; 9 bases align to TRBD2. This CDR3 has 15 residues. Germline assignment: CDR1 SGHTA and CDR2 FQGNSA. V trimming: 8 bases; J trimming: 2 bases; junction bases outside the gene matches: 9. The CDR3 DNA sequence: TGTGCCAGCGTCCGGGCTAGCGGGGTTCAAGAGACCCAGTACTTC. Protein sequence: CASVRASGVQETQYF.

The genes are TRBV5-6 and TRBJ1-1; 8 positions match TRBD1. The V gene's germline CDR1 is SGHDT and CDR2 YYEEEE. The ends lost 0 bases at V and 4 bases at J; junction bases unmatched: 8. The CDR3 runs to 16 residues. CDR3 in DNA: TGTGCCAGCAGCTTGGCCCAACAGGGGGTCGGCACTGAAGCTTTCTTT. Its translation: CASSLAQQGVGTEAFF.

This clonotype showed up many times. The chain couples TRBV20-1 to TRBJ2-1; weak D call: TRBD2 (5 bases). The ends were cut back, 0 bases at V and 2 bases at J, with 14 bases in the middle. Germline CDR1 DFQATT, CDR2 SNEGSKA (reference sequence). The CDR3 is made up of 16 amino acids. CDR3 coding DNA: TGCAGTGCTAGAGATCTCGAAGGGAGCCCCTACAATGAGCAGTTCTTC. It yields the protein CSARDLEGSPYNEQFF.

This clonotype was recorded a few times. The chain recombines TRBV11-3 with TRBJ2-3; 8 bases line up with TRBD2. V shed 7 bases and J 0 bases; nucleotides not matched to a gene: 9. CDR3 length: 16 amino acids. Germline values: CDR1 SGHNT, CDR2 YENEEA. The chain's CDR3 is CASTSRAGDSTDTQYF. The CDR3 DNA reads TGTGCCAGCACCTCACGAGCGGGGGATAGCACAGATACGCAGTATTTT.

This clonotype appeared many times. V gene TRBV5-1 combines with J gene TRBJ2-2, with TRBD1 identical over 9 bases. From germline, CDR1 is SGHRS and CDR2 YFSETQ. The length of the CDR3 is 16 residues. J lost 2 bases, V lost 9 bases, and 11 bases had no gene match. CDR3 DNA sequence: TGCGCCACCAAACCGGACAGGGGACTTAACACCGGGGAGCTGTTTTTT. Protein: CATKPDRGLNTGELFF.

V usage is TRBV6-2 or TRBV6-3 and J usage is TRBJ2-1; 8 nucleotides align to TRBD2. V shed 6 bases and J 6 bases; nucleotides not matched to a gene: 13. The CDR3 has 16 amino acids. Germline V gene sequence: CDR1 MNHEY, CDR2 SVGEGT. The CDR3 nucleotides read TGTGCCAGCAGCGACTCTCTGACTAGCGCCCTCAATGAGCAGTTCTTC. Amino acids: CASSDSLTSALNEQFF.

This chain connects TRBV20-1 to TRBJ2-3; D perhaps matches TRBD2 (6 bases). Germline V gene lookup returns CDR1 DFQATT and CDR2 SNEGSKA (reference sequence). This CDR3 has 15 amino acids. V shed 1 base and J shed 1 base, with 12 bases lying between them. The CDR3 DNA sequence: TGCAGTGCTAGAGCGGGAGCGACTCGCACAGATACGCAGTATTTT. Protein product: CSARAGATRTDTQYF.

The J gene is TRBJ2-3, the V gene TRBV18, with a possible D match to TRBD1 (5 bases). Trimming shortened V by 2 bases and J by 6 bases, and 12 bases separated the two germline ends. Germline loops: CDR1 KGHSH, CDR2 LQKENI. CDR3 length: 14 residues. The CDR3: CASSPETRADTQYF. The CDR3 bases are TGTGCCAGCTCACCAGAGACCAGGGCGGATACGCAGTATTTT.

This clonotype was seen repeatedly, ten times or more. This chain connects TRBV6-5 to TRBJ1-2; D gene uncertain. Trimming removed 2 bases at V and 0 bases at J, with 13 bases between. Germline CDR1 is MNHEY and CDR2 is SVGAGI. The CDR3 is 16 amino acids. Here the CDR3 reads CASSYGARRPNYGYTF. DNA of the CDR3: TGTGCCAGCAGTTACGGAGCGAGGCGACCTAACTATGGCTACACCTTC.

V and J are TRBV20-1 and TRBJ1-4; D not resolved. The ends were cut back, 5 bases at V and 0 bases at J, with 10 bases in the middle. This CDR3 spans 14 amino acids. Germline CDR1 is DFQATT and CDR2 is SNEGSKA (reference sequence). CDR3 bases: TGCAGTGCTGTAGAGTTAGCAACTAATGAAAAACTGTTTTTT. Translating gives CSAVELATNEKLFF.

This chain links TRBV7-8 with TRBJ2-3; 8 bases map to TRBD2. The germline V gene encodes CDR1 SGHVS and CDR2 FQNEAQ. Losses at the gene ends were 5 bases for V and 0 bases for J; bases not matched to a gene: 7. This CDR3 has 16 amino acids. The CDR3 here is CASSPGGGRSTDTQYF. CDR3 in DNA: TGTGCCAGCAGCCCCGGGGGGGGTCGTAGCACAGATACGCAGTATTTT.

In its sample, this clonotype was seen many times. The CDR3 here is CSAGQGSGNTIYF. CDR3 DNA: TGCAGTGCTGGACAGGGCTCTGGAAACACCATATATTTT. This chain joins TRBV20-1 and TRBJ1-3, with 8 positions matching TRBD1. From germline, CDR1 is DFQATT and CDR2 SNEGSKA (reference sequence). Trimming cost V 5 bases and J 0 bases; bases outside gene matches: 0. The CDR3 has 13 amino acids.

This clonotype was observed a few times. The chain carries TRBV7-2 and TRBJ2-7, with 9 bases fitting TRBD1. Germline lookup yields CDR1 SGHTA and CDR2 FQGNSA. After removal of 1 base from V and 2 bases from J, the junction contained 3 bases not matched to a gene. The CDR3 consists of 15 residues. The DNA for the CDR3 is TGTGCCAGCAGCTTAGTAGGACAGGGGCCCTACGAGCAGTACTTC. Translated, it gives CASSLVGQGPYEQYF.

This clonotype was seen more than once but under ten times. This chain uses TRBV4-3 with TRBJ2-2, with D perhaps matching TRBD1 (6 bases). The CDR3 covers 16 residues. The V gene's germline CDR1 is LGHNA and CDR2 YSLEER. Trimming cost V 2 bases and J 0 bases, with 10 bases left between them. In nucleotides, the CDR3 is TGCGCCAGCAGCCAATATCCAGGGGCGAACACCGGGGAGCTGTTTTTT. It codes for CASSQYPGANTGELFF.

This clonotype has a count of ten or more. The chain combines TRBV6-2 or TRBV6-3 with TRBJ2-1; possible D gene TRBD1, 6 bases. The CDR3 spans 16 residues. CDR1 is MNHEY, CDR2 SVGEGT, per germline. V dropped 6 bases and J dropped 4 bases, with 19 bases sitting between them. The CDR3 coding sequence is TGTGCCAGCAGGCGACAAACCGGGACATCTTACAATGAGCAGTTCTTC. This sequence encodes CASRRQTGTSYNEQFF.

The chain has TRBV10-3 and TRBJ2-7; weak D call: TRBD2 (5 bases). V lost 11 bases and J 2 bases, leaving 13 bases between the germline ends. Germline loops: CDR1 ENHRY, CDR2 SYGVKD. CDR3 length: 12 residues. This CDR3 reads CAVSDSAYEQYF. CDR3 bases: TGTGCCGTCTCGGACTCAGCCTACGAGCAGTACTTC.

V and J are TRBV5-1 and TRBJ2-5; D ambiguous. The CDR3 extends over 13 amino acids. Germline V gene lookup returns CDR1 SGHRS and CDR2 YFSETQ. V was clipped by 4 bases and J by 4 bases, with 11 bases between them. CDR3 protein: CASSRWSGETQYF. As DNA, the CDR3 is TGCGCCAGCAGCCGGTGGTCAGGAGAGACCCAGTACTTC.

This clonotype was recorded many times. The rearrangement joins TRBV5-1 to TRBJ2-2, with a weak D call TRBD1 (5 bases). The germline V and J ends were trimmed by 4 bases and 6 bases, with 10 bases remaining between them. Germline assignment: CDR1 SGHRS and CDR2 YFSETQ. The CDR3 has 13 residues. The CDR3 nucleotides read TGCGCCAGCAGCGTCGACAGTGCCGGGGAGCTGTTTTTT. It translates to CASSVDSAGELFF.

This clonotype turned up a few times. V usage is TRBV5-4 and J usage is TRBJ2-1, with D unclear. This CDR3 has 15 amino acids. The germline gives CDR1 SGHNT, CDR2 YYREEE (reference sequence). Trimming removed 3 bases from V and 0 bases from J, with 10 bases in between. The DNA of the CDR3 is TGTGCCAGCAGCTCGGCCATGAGCTCCTACAATGAGCAGTTCTTC. This translates into CASSSAMSSYNEQFF.

This clonotype has ten or more counts. V gene TRBV5-1 combines with J gene TRBJ2-3; D is ambiguous. V was cut by 0 bases and J by 5 bases, with 10 bases left in between. Germline CDR1 reads SGHRS; CDR2 reads YFSETQ. The CDR3 totals 14 residues. The DNA of the CDR3 is TGCGCCAGCAGCTTGGCGATGTTAGGAGATACGCAGTATTTT. This encodes CASSLAMLGDTQYF.

In this sample, this clonotype turned up a few times. The V gene is TRBV15, the J gene TRBJ2-3; a weak D match, TRBD2 (6 bases). The CDR3 is made up of 18 amino acids. Germline CDR1 is LNHNV and CDR2 is YYDKDF (reference sequence). V lost 3 bases to trimming and J lost 8 bases, with 27 bases between them. The CDR3 is CATSRRWAWRGGESTQYF. The CDR3 DNA is TGTGCCACCAGCAGGAGGTGGGCGTGGAGGGGTGGTGAGAGTACGCAGTATTTT.

The chain couples TRBV6-1 to TRBJ2-3, with D possibly TRBD1 on 5 matching bases. The CDR3 spans 14 residues. V shed 6 bases and J shed 2 bases, with 12 bases lying between them. Looked up from germline, CDR1 is MNHNS and CDR2 is SASEGT. CDR3: CASSRKDTTDTQYF. For the CDR3, the DNA is TGTGCCAGCAGCCGGAAGGACACCACAGATACGCAGTATTTT.

The CDR3 DNA reads as TGTGCCAGCAGTACGGGACTAGCGGGAGGGCCGGGCGAGCAGTACTTC. Encoded protein: CASSTGLAGGPGEQYF. This chain connects TRBV12-3 or TRBV12-4 to TRBJ2-7; 16 nucleotides align to TRBD2. The V and J ends lost 5 bases and 6 bases, in that order; junction bases with no gene match: 7. The CDR3 runs 16 residues.

The chain is built from TRBV27 and TRBJ2-3, with D unclear. Trimming took 2 bases from V and 1 from J, leaving 13 bases between them. This CDR3 comprises 16 residues. CDR1 and CDR2 (germline): MNHEY, SMNVEV (reference sequence). Here the CDR3 reads CASSLSGMVGTDTQYF. DNA of the CDR3: TGTGCCAGCAGTTTAAGTGGGATGGTGGGCACAGATACGCAGTATTTT.

This clonotype was recorded at least ten times. The gene calls are TRBV7-9 and TRBJ2-7, with 11 bases identical to TRBD2. The V gene end was trimmed by 0 bases and the J gene end by 6 bases; junction bases not matched to a gene: 1. This CDR3 is built from 14 residues. Germline CDR1 reads SEHNR; CDR2 reads FQNEAQ (reference sequence). The CDR3, as DNA: TGTGCCAGCAGCTTAGCACTAGCGGGAGTCGAGCAGTACTTC. It codes for CASSLALAGVEQYF.

This clonotype was observed at least ten times. The chain links TRBV7-8 to TRBJ1-6; D remains ambiguous. Germline V lookup: CDR1 SGHVS, CDR2 FQNEAQ. The CDR3 extends over 17 amino acids. V lost 2 bases and J lost 0, with 11 bases in between. The CDR3 DNA follows: TGTGCCAGCAGCTTACTACAGATCCTCTCCTATAATTCACCCCTCCACTTT. Encoded protein: CASSLLQILSYNSPLHF.